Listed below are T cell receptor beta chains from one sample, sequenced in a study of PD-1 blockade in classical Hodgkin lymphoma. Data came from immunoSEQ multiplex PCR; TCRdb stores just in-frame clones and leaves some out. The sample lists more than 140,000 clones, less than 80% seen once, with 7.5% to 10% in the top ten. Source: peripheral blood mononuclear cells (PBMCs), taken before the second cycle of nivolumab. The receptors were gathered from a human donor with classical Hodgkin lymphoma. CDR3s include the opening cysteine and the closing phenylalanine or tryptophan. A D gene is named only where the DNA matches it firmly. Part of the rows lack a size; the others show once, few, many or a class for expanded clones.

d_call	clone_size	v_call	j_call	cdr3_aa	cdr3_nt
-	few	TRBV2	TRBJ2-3	CASSGGEDTQYF	TGTGCCAGCAGCGGGGGCGAAGATACGCAGTATTTT
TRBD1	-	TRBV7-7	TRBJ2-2	CASRLTGGASGELFF	TGTGCTAGCAGATTAACAGGGGGCGCGAGCGGGGAGCTGTTTTTT
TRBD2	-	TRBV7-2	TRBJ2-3	CASSLVTSGSWTDTQYF	TGTGCCAGCAGCTTAGTGACTAGCGGGAGTTGGACAGATACGCAGTATTTT
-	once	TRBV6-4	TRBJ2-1	CASSDSLGLVWKVSYNEQFF	TGTGCCAGCAGTGACTCTCTTGGGCTGGTGTGGAAAGTTTCCTACAATGAGCAGTTCTTC
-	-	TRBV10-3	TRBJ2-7	CAISGDGPKTYEQYF	TGTGCCATCAGTGGGGACGGACCAAAAACCTACGAGCAGTACTTC
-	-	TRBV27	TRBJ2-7	CASYTKGGRTYEQYF	TGTGCCAGCTATACTAAAGGGGGGAGGACCTACGAGCAGTACTTC
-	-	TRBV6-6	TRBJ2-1	CASKVGQANEQFF	TGTGCCAGCAAAGTCGGGCAGGCGAATGAGCAGTTCTTC
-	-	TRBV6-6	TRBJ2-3	CASSFQFRGTDTQYF	TGTGCCAGCAGTTTCCAATTCCGGGGCACAGATACGCAGTATTTT
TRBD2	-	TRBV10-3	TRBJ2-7	CAIRTGTSGRADEQYF	TGTGCCATCAGGACCGGGACTAGCGGGAGGGCCGACGAGCAGTACTTC
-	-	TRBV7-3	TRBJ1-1	CASSEGYPNTEAFF	TGTGCCAGCAGCGAGGGCTACCCGAACACTGAAGCTTTCTTT
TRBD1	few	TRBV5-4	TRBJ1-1	CASSNEGGGVNTEAFF	TGTGCCAGCAGCAATGAGGGAGGGGGCGTGAACACTGAAGCTTTCTTT
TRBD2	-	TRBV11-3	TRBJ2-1	CASSFRGLADTNEQFF	TGTGCCAGCAGCTTTCGAGGACTAGCGGACACCAATGAGCAGTTCTTC
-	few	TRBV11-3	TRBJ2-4	CASSLHGRSLQYF	TGTGCCAGCAGCTTACACGGACGGAGTCTTCAGTACTTC
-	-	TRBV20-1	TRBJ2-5	CSARIQETQYF	TGCAGTGCTAGAATCCAAGAGACCCAGTACTTC
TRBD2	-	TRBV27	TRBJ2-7	CASSSPGLAVYEQYF	TGTGCCAGCAGTTCACCGGGACTAGCGGTGTACGAGCAGTACTTC
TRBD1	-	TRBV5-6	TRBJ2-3	CASRPDRGRPDTQYF	TGTGCCAGCAGGCCTGACAGGGGACGGCCAGATACGCAGTATTTT
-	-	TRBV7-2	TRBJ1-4	CASSPPGEKLFF	TGTGCCAGCAGCCCCCCGGGGGAAAAACTGTTTTTT
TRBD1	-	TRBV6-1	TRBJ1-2	CASSPTRTGPNGYTF	TGTGCCAGCAGCCCTACAAGGACAGGGCCTAATGGCTACACCTTC
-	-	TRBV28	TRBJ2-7	CASSAVRGEQYF	TGTGCCAGCAGTGCCGTGAGGGGGGAGCAGTACTTC
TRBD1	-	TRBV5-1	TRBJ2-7	CASSSRQGRAYEQYF	TGCGCCAGCAGCTCCCGACAGGGTCGAGCCTACGAGCAGTACTTC
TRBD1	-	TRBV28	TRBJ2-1	CASETTGTVFYNEQFF	TGTGCCAGCGAAACTACCGGGACAGTCTTCTACAATGAGCAGTTCTTC
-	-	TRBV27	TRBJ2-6	CASSSRLQSRANVLTF	TGTGCCAGCAGTAGTAGGCTACAAAGTCGGGCCAACGTCCTGACTTTC
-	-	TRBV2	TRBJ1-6	CASSEGGYYNSPLHF	TGTGCCAGCAGTGAAGGGGGGTACTATAATTCACCCCTCCACTTT
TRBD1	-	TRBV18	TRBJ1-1	CASSPGTGSLTEAFF	TGTGCCAGCTCACCAGGGACAGGGTCCCTCACTGAAGCTTTCTTT
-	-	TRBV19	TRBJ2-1	CASSTYNEQFF	TGTGCCAGTAGTACATACAATGAGCAGTTCTTC
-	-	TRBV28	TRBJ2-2	CASSLLVSNTGELFF	TGTGCCAGCAGCCTACTAGTGTCGAACACCGGGGAGCTGTTTTTT
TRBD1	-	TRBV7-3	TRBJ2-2	CASSPRTGAGTGELFF	TGTGCCAGCAGCCCACGGACAGGGGCGGGGACCGGGGAGCTGTTTTTT
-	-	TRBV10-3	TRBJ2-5	CAISETTQETQYF	TGTGCCATCAGTGAAACTACCCAAGAGACCCAGTACTTC
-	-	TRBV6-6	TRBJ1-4	CASRPRTNEKLFF	TGTGCCAGCAGACCGCGAACTAATGAAAAACTGTTTTTT
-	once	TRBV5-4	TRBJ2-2	CASSTMITGELFF	TGTGCCAGCAGCACAATGATCACCGGGGAGCTGTTTTTT
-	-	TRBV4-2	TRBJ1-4	CASSPMVKKLFF	TGTGCCAGCAGCCCGATGGTAAAAAAACTGTTTTTT
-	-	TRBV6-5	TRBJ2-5	CASLTGETQYF	TGTGCCAGTTTGACGGGGGAGACCCAGTACTTC
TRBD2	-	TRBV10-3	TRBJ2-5	CASSPTSGGKTQYF	TGTGCCAGCAGTCCGACTAGCGGGGGAAAGACCCAGTACTTC
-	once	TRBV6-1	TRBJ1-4	CASSDSSRGTNEKLFF	TGTGCCAGCAGTGATAGTTCGCGGGGGACTAATGAAAAACTGTTTTTT
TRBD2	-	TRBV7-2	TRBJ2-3	CASSPPWGGGTDTQYF	TGTGCCAGCAGCCCCCCCTGGGGCGGGGGTACAGATACGCAGTATTTT
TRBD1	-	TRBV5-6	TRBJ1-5	CASSLLGDRVQPQHF	TGTGCCAGCAGCTTGCTCGGAGACAGGGTTCAGCCCCAGCATTTT
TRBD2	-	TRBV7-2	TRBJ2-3	CASSGLAGGVSDTQYF	TGTGCCAGCAGCGGACTAGCGGGAGGGGTTTCGGATACGCAGTATTTT
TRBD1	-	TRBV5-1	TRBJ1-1	CASSSDRVNTEAFF	TGCGCCAGCAGCTCCGACAGGGTGAACACTGAAGCTTTCTTT
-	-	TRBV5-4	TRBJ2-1	CASSLGGPGSYNEQFF	TGTGCCAGCAGCTTGGGGGGGCCGGGCTCCTACAATGAGCAGTTCTTC
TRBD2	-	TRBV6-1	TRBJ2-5	CASTPGLAVRETQYF	TGTGCCAGCACCCCGGGACTAGCGGTTCGGGAGACCCAGTACTTC
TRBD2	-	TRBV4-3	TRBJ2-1	CASSQGLAGGSSYNEQFF	TGCGCCAGCAGCCAAGGACTAGCGGGGGGGAGCTCCTACAATGAGCAGTTCTTC
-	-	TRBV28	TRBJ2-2	CASSLLAWAFRGAGELFF	TGTGCCAGCAGTTTATTAGCCTGGGCCTTCCGAGGCGCCGGGGAGCTGTTTTTT
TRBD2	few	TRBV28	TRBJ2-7	CASSIAGGSSYEQYF	TGTGCCAGCAGTATAGCGGGAGGGTCCTCCTACGAGCAGTACTTC
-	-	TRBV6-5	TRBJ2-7	CASSEPVGEEQYF	TGTGCCAGCAGTGAACCAGTTGGTGAGGAGCAGTACTTC
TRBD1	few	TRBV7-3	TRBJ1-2	CASSPWAGGYGYTF	TGTGCCAGCAGCCCCTGGGCAGGGGGCTATGGCTACACCTTC
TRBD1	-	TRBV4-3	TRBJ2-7	CASSPGTGVTYEQYF	TGCGCCAGCAGCCCCGGGACAGGGGTAACCTACGAGCAGTACTTC
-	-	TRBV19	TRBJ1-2	CASSPAEYGYTF	TGTGCCAGTAGTCCGGCGGAGTATGGCTACACCTTC
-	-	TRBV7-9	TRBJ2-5	CASSFRGAKEETQYF	TGTGCCAGCAGCTTCAGGGGGGCAAAGGAAGAGACCCAGTACTTC
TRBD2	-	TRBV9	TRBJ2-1	CASSPRLAGEPYNEQFF	TGTGCCAGCAGCCCCCGACTAGCGGGAGAGCCTTACAATGAGCAGTTCTTC
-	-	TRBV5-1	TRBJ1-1	CASSLNSENTEAFF	TGCGCCAGCAGCTTGAATTCGGAAAACACTGAAGCTTTCTTT
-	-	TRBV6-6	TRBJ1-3	CASQGQGNTIYF	TGTGCCAGCCAGGGGCAAGGAAACACCATATATTTT
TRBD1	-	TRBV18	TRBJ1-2	CASSPVLGGGNGYTF	TGTGCCAGCTCACCAGTCTTAGGGGGCGGAAATGGCTACACCTTC
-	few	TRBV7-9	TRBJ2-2	CASSLLAGGANTGELFF	TGTGCCAGCAGCTTACTAGCCGGGGGAGCGAACACCGGGGAGCTGTTTTTT
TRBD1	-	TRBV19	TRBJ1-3	CASSIIGTVFSGNTIYF	TGTGCCAGTAGTATTATTGGGACAGTATTCTCTGGAAACACCATATATTTT
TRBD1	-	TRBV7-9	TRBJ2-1	CASSPGTGSSYNEQFF	TGTGCCAGCAGCCCCGGGACAGGGTCCTCCTACAATGAGCAGTTCTTC
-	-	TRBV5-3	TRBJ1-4	CARSLEGGNEKLFF	TGTGCCAGAAGCTTAGAGGGAGGGAATGAAAAACTGTTTTTT
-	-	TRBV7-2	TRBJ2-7	CASSLGATSSYEQYF	TGTGCCAGCAGCTTGGGTGCTACAAGCTCCTACGAGCAGTACTTC
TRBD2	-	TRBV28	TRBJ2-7	CATGTSGYEQYF	TGTGCCACCGGGACTAGCGGTTACGAGCAGTACTTC
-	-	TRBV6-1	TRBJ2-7	CASSRESYEQYF	TGTGCCAGCAGTCGGGAGTCCTACGAGCAGTACTTC